Only one count was recorded for the clone carrying this TCR beta chain. Under the authors' procedure: Reference gene primer amplification in the assay estimated nucleated cell counts. Assay: immunoSEQ multiplex PCR; the TCRdb copy retains only in-frame clones and omits some. V and J calls and clone size are given by that table; D and trimming were obtained from the DNA. The table includes about 260,000 clones, 88% detected once. This specimen belongs to a study of blood T cell repertoires in COVID-19. Study information: The United States, Italy and Spain were the sources of the acute and convalescent COVID-19 samples.

The V end was cut by 2 bases, the J end by 0 bases, with 8 bases between. The CDR3 sequence is 14 residues long. Germline CDR1 and CDR2: GTSNPN and SVGIG (reference sequence). Seattle researchers signed up patients amid active infection and tracked them longitudinally. The V and J genes are TRBV30 and TRBJ2-4; D not resolved. Input material: peripheral blood. The clonotype originates from a woman in her twenties or thirties with COVID-19, enrolled during active disease. CDR3 DNA: TGTGCCTGGAGTTTAACTCTAGCCAAAAACATTCAGTACTTC. This translates into CAWSLTLAKNIQYF.